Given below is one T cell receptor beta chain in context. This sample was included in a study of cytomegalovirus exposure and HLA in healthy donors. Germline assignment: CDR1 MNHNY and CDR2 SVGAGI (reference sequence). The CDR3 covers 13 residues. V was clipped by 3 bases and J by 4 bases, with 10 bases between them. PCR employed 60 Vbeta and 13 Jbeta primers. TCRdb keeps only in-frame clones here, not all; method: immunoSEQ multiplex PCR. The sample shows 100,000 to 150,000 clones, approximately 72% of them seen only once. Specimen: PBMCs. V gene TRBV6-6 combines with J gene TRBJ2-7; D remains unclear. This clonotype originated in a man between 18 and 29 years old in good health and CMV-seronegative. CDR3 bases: TGTGCCAGCAGTTATGGCGGTTCTTACGAGCAGTACTTC. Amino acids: CASSYGGSYEQYF.